Presented here are 23 T cell receptor beta chains from one specimen sequenced in a study of neurological immune-mediated disorders. Time point reported: longitudinal time-point 2. MiXCR, run by TCRdb on the 5' RACE reads, gives a single entry per CDR3 protein. The data contain about 49,000 distinct CDR3 sequences, about an eighth of them singletons. Sample: PBMCs. The source of these receptors is a male donor with HTLV-1-associated myelopathy (HAM/TSP).

This clonotype was counted many times. The V call is TRBV29-1, the J call TRBJ2-2; D ambiguous. The CDR3 has 14 amino acids. The ends were cut back, 1 base at V and 4 bases at J, with 10 bases in the middle. Germline CDR1 is SQVTM and CDR2 is ANQGSEA. The CDR3: CSVEGPGSTGELFF. DNA for the CDR3: TGCAGCGTTGAAGGACCAGGCTCCACCGGGGAGCTGTTTTTT.

Remarks on this clonotype: This may stem from a read error, because a much larger clone lies one nucleotide away. The V and J genes are TRBV20-1 and TRBJ2-5; D gene uncertain. CDR3 length equals 12 residues. Germline assignment: CDR1 DFQATT and CDR2 SNEGSKA (reference sequence). The CDR3 nucleotides are TGCAGTGCTAGACTAGTTCAAGAGACCCGGTACTTC. Translation: CSARLVQETRYF.

The table lists this clonotype with many counts. The chain recombines TRBV20-1 with TRBJ1-5; TRBD1 might be the D (6 bases). There are 13 residues in the CDR3. V was clipped by 3 bases and J by 7 bases, with 13 bases between them. CDR1 and CDR2 from the germline V gene are DFQATT and SNEGSKA (reference sequence). This CDR3 is CSASLGAGQPQHF. In DNA form, the CDR3 reads TGCAGTGCTAGCTTGGGGGCAGGACAGCCCCAGCATTTT.

The sample holds many counts of this clonotype. The chain couples TRBV7-2 to TRBJ2-1; D not resolved. V lost 1 base to trimming and J lost 4 bases, with 8 bases between them. CDR3 length equals 14 residues. CDR1 and CDR2 (germline): SGHTA, FQGNSA. The CDR3 here is CASSLVWLYNEQFF. Here the CDR3 DNA reads TGTGCCAGCAGCTTAGTCTGGCTATACAATGAGCAGTTCTTC.

This clonotype was detected once. CDR3 sequence reads: CASSTRPHTQYF. In nucleotides, the CDR3 is TGTGCCAGCAGTACACGGCCACATACGCAGTATTTT. This sequence joins TRBV12-3 or TRBV12-4 and TRBJ2-3; D unresolved. The CDR3 is 12 amino acids. Trimming stripped 5 bases from V and 7 bases from J, with 10 bases between.

The chain carries TRBV7-2 and TRBJ2-7, with D maybe TRBD1 (5 bases). There are 13 residues in the CDR3. V lost 5 bases and J 3 bases, leaving 11 bases between the germline ends. Germline CDR1 and CDR2: SGHTA and FQGNSA. In DNA form, the CDR3 reads TGTGCCAGCAGCGCGGTAAGGGGCTACGAGCAGTACTTC. Its protein product is CASSAVRGYEQYF.

Concerning this clonotype itself: The junction does not match germline at one end; this may be a read error. The chain has TRBV7-8 and TRBJ1-4; no definite D call. The CDR3 totals 18 residues. CDR1 is SGHVS, CDR2 FQNEAQ, per germline. The chain's CDR3 is CASSLMPTSWATNEKLFF. The CDR3 DNA reads as TGTGCCAGCAGCTTAATGCCAACTTCATGGGCAACTAATGAAAAATTGTTTTTT. Using reference TRBV7-8 and TRBJ1-4 for the parts outside the CDR3, the full variable domain is GAGVSQSPRYKVAKRGQDVALRCDPISGHVSLFWYQQALGQGPEFLTYFQNEAQLDKSGLPSDRFFAERPEGSVSTLKIQRTQQEDSAVYLCASSLMPTSWATNEKLFFGSGTQLSVL.

In this sample, this clonotype turned up many times. The genes are TRBV18 and TRBJ2-1, with D possibly matching TRBD2 (5 bases). Trimming stripped 3 bases from V and 7 bases from J, with 22 bases between. From germline, CDR1 is KGHSH and CDR2 LQKENI. The CDR3 covers 17 residues. The CDR3 DNA reads as TGTGCCAGCTCACCCCGAGACGATACAAGGGAGAGTAATGAGCAGTTCTTC. Its translation is CASSPRDDTRESNEQFF. Looking up the rest from reference TRBV18 and TRBJ2-1 gives the full variable domain: NAGVMQNPRHLVRRRGQEARLRCSPMKGHSHVYWYRQLPEEGLKFMVYLQKENIIDESGMPKERFSAEFPKEGPSILRIQQVVRGDSAAYFCASSPRDDTRESNEQFFGPGTRLTVL.

This clonotype has a count of ten or more. The chain links TRBV4-3 to TRBJ2-4; possibly TRBD2 for D (5 bases). V dropped 0 bases and J dropped 5 bases, with 17 bases sitting between them. This CDR3 comprises 17 residues. In germline, CDR1 is LGHNA, CDR2 YSLEER. The DNA for the CDR3 is TGCGCCAGCAGCCAAGAGTTCACCCGAGGGTCTCAAAACATTCAGTACTTC. It specifies CASSQEFTRGSQNIQYF.

In its sample, this clonotype was seen many times. This rearrangement joins TRBV6-5 to TRBJ1-2, with D maybe TRBD1 (5 bases). The ends were cut back, 9 bases at V and 0 bases at J, with 11 bases in the middle. Germline CDR1 and CDR2: MNHEY and SVGAGI. The length of the CDR3 is 13 residues. The CDR3 here is CASRQLANYGYTF. CDR3 coding DNA: TGTGCCAGTAGACAGTTAGCTAACTATGGCTACACCTTC.

In its sample, this clonotype was seen many times. This chain uses TRBV20-1 with TRBJ2-3, with TRBD2 matching 8 bases. Germline-derived CDR1 and CDR2 are DFQATT and SNEGSKA (reference sequence). Unmatched junction bases numbered 8, after V lost 5 bases and J lost 1 base. This CDR3 has 15 residues. CDR3 in amino acids: CSAPPRAGGTDTQYF. Written as DNA, the CDR3 is TGCAGTGCTCCCCCCCGAGCGGGGGGCACAGATACGCAGTATTTT.

In its sample, this clonotype was seen many times. Because the CDR3's place on the DNA is in doubt, the DNA is left out and the CDR3 is given as listed by TCRdb. This sequence joins TRBV7-8 and TRBJ1-3; the table's D call of TRBD1 was not tested on the DNA. Per the germline V gene, CDR1 is SGHVS and CDR2 is FQNEAQ. The CDR3 is made up of 15 amino acids, end residues included. The chain's CDR3 is CASSFGSGTRNTIYF.

In its sample, this clonotype was seen many times. This rearrangement joins TRBV5-1 to TRBJ2-2, with D unresolved. Germline V CDR1 and CDR2: SGHRS, YFSETQ. This CDR3 region has 16 residues. V was shortened by 0 bases and J by 3 bases, with 12 bases between the two germline ends. CDR3 in amino acids: CASSLAATAYTGELFF. The CDR3 DNA is TGCGCCAGCAGCTTGGCCGCTACAGCCTACACCGGGGAGCTGTTTTTT.

This clonotype was recorded at least ten times. The chain has TRBV11-3 and TRBJ2-1; TRBD2 is a possible D gene (7 bases). CDR1 and CDR2 (germline): SGHNT, YENEEA. The CDR3 contains 14 residues. The V end lost 2 bases, the J end lost 7 bases, and 12 bases lay between the germline ends. In nucleotides, the CDR3 is TGTGCCAGCAGCTTAATGGGGGGGCCAAATGAGCAGTTCTTC. This sequence encodes CASSLMGGPNEQFF.

On this clonotype: A much larger clone differs by one base, so this may be a read error. V and J are TRBV3-1 and TRBJ1-5; maybe TRBD1 (6 bases). Germline assignment: CDR1 LGHDT and CDR2 YNNKEL (reference sequence). The CDR3 covers 15 residues. CDR3 nucleotide sequence: TGTGCCAGCAGCCAAGATTCAGGGGTAAATCAGCCCCATCATTTT. Translated: CASSQDSGVNQPHHF.

This clonotype was seen at least ten times. The V gene is TRBV5-1, the J gene TRBJ2-1, with TRBD2 identical over 12 bases. CDR3 size: 17 residues. Germline CDR1 reads SGHRS; CDR2 reads YFSETQ. Trimming removed 0 bases from V and 8 bases from J; junction bases left unmatched: 9. CDR3 DNA sequence: TGCGCCAGCAGCTTGGGAGCTAGCGGGGGGGCCGCGGATGAGCAGTTCTTC. As protein: CASSLGASGGAADEQFF.

This clonotype occurred once. Since the CDR3 does not end with the conserved phenylalanine or tryptophan, this likely comes from a read error. The limits of the CDR3 on the DNA are not certain, so only TCRdb's listed CDR3 is given. CDR3 in amino acids: CASSLDRGSEKLLL. J is TRBJ1-4 and V is TRBV5-1; TRBD1, as called in the table, went unchecked against the DNA. Germline V gives CDR1 SGHRS, CDR2 YFSETQ. The CDR3 is 14 amino acids in total, end residues counted.

This clonotype has at least ten counts. The V call is TRBV20-1, the J call TRBJ2-7, with 11 bases that match TRBD1. Trimming at V came to 5 bases and at J to 2 bases, leaving 14 bases not matched to a gene. Germline V gives CDR1 DFQATT, CDR2 SNEGSKA (reference sequence). The CDR3 sequence is 17 residues long. The CDR3 DNA reads as TGCAGTGCTGGTGGACAGGGGGCAAAAGGAAGAGCCTACGAGCAGTACTTC. Its translation: CSAGGQGAKGRAYEQYF.

This clonotype showed up many times. V and J are TRBV29-1 and TRBJ2-5, with TRBD1 identical over 8 bases. Germline CDR1 reads SQVTM; CDR2 reads ANQGSEA. The CDR3 loop spans 12 amino acids. The junction had 5 bases not matched to a gene; V was cut back by 8 bases and J by 3 bases. The CDR3 region is CSSRTGKETQYF. CDR3 coding DNA: TGCAGCTCCAGGACAGGGAAAGAGACCCAGTACTTC.

Ten or more counts support this clonotype. This sequence joins TRBV27 and TRBJ1-1; D is uncertain. The CDR3 runs to 15 residues. Trimming pared 2 bases from V and 3 bases from J, leaving 13 bases between. Germline V gene lookup returns CDR1 MNHEY and CDR2 SMNVEV (reference sequence). In DNA, the CDR3 is TGTGCCAGCAGTTTACGAGGAGTGATGGACACTGAAGCTTTCTTT. This codes for CASSLRGVMDTEAFF.

This clonotype was observed many times. This CDR3 is CASSLEEGAAGYTF. The CDR3 DNA sequence: TGCGCCAGCAGCTTGGAGGAGGGGGCGGCTGGCTACACCTTC. The chain couples TRBV5-1 to TRBJ1-2; 7 bases agree with TRBD1. V shed 0 bases and J 7 bases; nucleotides not matched to a gene: 6. The germline V gene encodes CDR1 SGHRS and CDR2 YFSETQ. The CDR3 covers 14 residues.

Many counts were recorded for this clonotype. The chain links TRBV20-1 to TRBJ2-1, with 7 nucleotides matching TRBD2. The CDR3 sequence is 14 residues long. J lost 0 bases, V lost 6 bases, and 5 bases had no gene match. From germline, CDR1 is DFQATT and CDR2 SNEGSKA (reference sequence). Written as DNA, the CDR3 is TGCAGTGCCAAACTAGCGCCCTCCTACAATGAGCAGTTCTTC. This codes for CSAKLAPSYNEQFF.

In its sample, this clonotype was seen many times. The V gene is TRBV20-1, the J gene TRBJ1-1; D might be TRBD1 (5 bases). Germline CDR1 and CDR2: DFQATT and SNEGSKA (reference sequence). This CDR3 has 13 amino acids. V gave up 0 bases and J gave up 11 bases, with 16 bases separating them. The CDR3 here is CSARDAQGLGAFF. The CDR3 DNA reads TGCAGTGCTAGAGATGCCCAGGGCCTGGGGGCTTTCTTT.